Each of the 10 T cell receptor beta chains below was sequenced from the same sample in a study of T cells in localized non-small cell lung cancer. Clones were read by immunoSEQ multiplex PCR, and TCRdb kept only the in-frame ones, dropping some. The data show 23,000 or so clones, approximately 84% seen once. The sample consisted of PBMCs, taken before any cancer treatment. The receptors originated from a man aged 35 to 69 with stage II lung adenocarcinoma.

The chain joins TRBV12-5 to TRBJ2-3, with D possibly TRBD2 on 6 matching bases. CDR3 length: 17 residues. The ends were cut back, 6 bases at V and 5 bases at J, with 24 bases in the middle. Germline CDR1 and CDR2: LGHNT and FRNRAP. Here the CDR3 reads CASGPNRAAGWIDTQYF. DNA for the CDR3: TGTGCTAGTGGCCCGAATCGAGCTGCGGGATGGATAGATACGCAGTATTTT.

This chain uses TRBV5-1 with TRBJ2-1, with 7 positions matching TRBD2. The CDR3 is made up of 15 amino acids. Germline CDR1 is SGHRS and CDR2 is YFSETQ. With V trimmed by 0 bases and J by 7 bases, 7 bases remained unmatched. The CDR3 DNA reads as TGCGCCAGCAGCTTGGTCGGGACTACAAATAATGAGCAGTTCTTC. Protein: CASSLVGTTNNEQFF.

Worth noting for this clone: Sequence at one end of the junction differs from germline and may be a read error. V and J are TRBV7-9 and TRBJ1-2; 11 bases fit TRBD1. Germline V gene data show CDR1 as SEHNR and CDR2 as FQNEAQ (reference sequence). This CDR3 contains 15 residues. CDR3 protein: CASSLGAGQGDGYTF. The CDR3 DNA reads TGTGCCAGCAGTTTAGGGGCGGGACAGGGGGATGGCTACACCTTC.

This chain uses TRBV5-1 with TRBJ1-2; D gene ambiguous. The CDR3 is made up of 13 amino acids. The V end was cut by 2 bases, the J end by 5 bases, with 10 bases between. Germline loops: CDR1 SGHRS, CDR2 YFSETQ. The CDR3 reads CASSLTGSYGYTF. The CDR3 DNA is TGCGCCAGCAGCTTAACGGGGTCGTATGGCTACACCTTC.

This chain joins TRBV2 and TRBJ1-2; 8 nucleotides line up with TRBD1. This CDR3 is built from 13 residues. The J segment lost 8 bases and the V segment lost 6 bases, leaving 8 bases of the junction unmatched. Germline values: CDR1 SNHLY, CDR2 FYNNEI. CDR3 bases: TGTGCCAGCAGAGCGACAGGGGAGAAAGGCTACACCTTC. Residues: CASRATGEKGYTF.

The chain joins TRBV4-3 to TRBJ2-1; no definite D call. The germline V gene encodes CDR1 LGHNA and CDR2 YSLEER. The CDR3 is made up of 13 amino acids. Trimming took 3 bases from V and 10 from J, leaving 13 bases between them. This chain's CDR3 is CASSHRNAEEQFF. The DNA for the CDR3 is TGCGCCAGCAGCCACAGAAACGCAGAAGAGCAGTTCTTC.

V and J are TRBV6-1 and TRBJ2-4; a weak D match, TRBD2 (6 bases). This CDR3 is 13 amino acids long. CDR1 and CDR2 (germline): MNHNS, SASEGT. V was trimmed by 3 bases and J by 8 bases, leaving 11 bases between them. The DNA of the CDR3 is TGTGCCAGCAGTGACTCGGGGGTACACATTCAGTACTTC. Translated, it gives CASSDSGVHIQYF.

The chain has TRBV14 and TRBJ1-1; 9 nucleotides match TRBD1. The V segment lost 4 bases and the J segment 4 bases; nucleotides outside the gene matches: 1. The germline CDR1 and CDR2 sequences are SGHDN and FVKESK. This CDR3 is 13 amino acids long. In nucleotides, the CDR3 is TGTGCCAGCAGCCGACAGGGGGTCACTGAAGCTTTCTTT. The encoded protein is CASSRQGVTEAFF.

The genes are TRBV7-6 and TRBJ2-1; D gene uncertain. Germline V gives CDR1 SGHVS, CDR2 FNYEAQ. The CDR3 length is 12 residues. V lost 8 bases, J lost 9 bases, and 14 bases lay in between. CDR3 loop: CASSTSTPEQFF. DNA of the CDR3: TGTGCCAGCTCCACCTCCACCCCTGAGCAGTTCTTC. The entire variable domain, with the rest obtained from reference TRBV7-6 and TRBJ2-1, is as follows: GAGVSQSPRYKVTKRGQDVALRCDPISGHVSLYWYRQALGQGPEFLTYFNYEAQQDKSGLPNDRFSAERPEGSISTLTIQRTEQRDSAMYRCASSTSTPEQFFGPGTRLTVL.

V gene TRBV10-1 combines with J gene TRBJ1-6; weak D call: TRBD1 (5 bases). Germline CDR1 and CDR2: WNHNN and SYGVQD (reference sequence). The V end was cut by 3 bases, the J end by 7 bases, with 10 bases between. The CDR3 is 14 residues long. The CDR3 DNA sequence: TGCGCCAGCAGTGACCCAGGGAACAATTCACCCCTCCACTTT. It specifies CASSDPGNNSPLHF.